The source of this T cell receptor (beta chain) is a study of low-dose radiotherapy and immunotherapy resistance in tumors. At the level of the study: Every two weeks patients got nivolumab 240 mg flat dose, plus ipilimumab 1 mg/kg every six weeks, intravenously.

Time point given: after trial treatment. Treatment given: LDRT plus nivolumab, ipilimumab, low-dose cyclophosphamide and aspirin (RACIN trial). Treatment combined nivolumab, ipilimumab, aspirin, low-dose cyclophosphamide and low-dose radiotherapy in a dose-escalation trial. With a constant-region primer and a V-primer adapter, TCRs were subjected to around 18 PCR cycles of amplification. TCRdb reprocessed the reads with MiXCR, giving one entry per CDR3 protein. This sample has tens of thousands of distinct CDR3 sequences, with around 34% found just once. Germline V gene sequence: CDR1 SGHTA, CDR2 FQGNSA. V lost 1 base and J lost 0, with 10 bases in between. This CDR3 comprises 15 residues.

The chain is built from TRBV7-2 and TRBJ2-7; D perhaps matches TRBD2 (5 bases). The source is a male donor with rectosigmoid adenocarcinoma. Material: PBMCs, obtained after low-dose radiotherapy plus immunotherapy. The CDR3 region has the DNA TGTGCCAGCAGCTTAGGGTACGGACTCTCCTACGAGCAGTACTTC. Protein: CASSLGYGLSYEQYF.